These 6 T cell receptor beta chains share one sample of origin, sequenced in a study of vaccination effects on CD4 cells after COVID-19. Pools of viral peptides were used by the ViraFEST assay to expand antigen-specific CD4+ T cells ahead of sequencing. Between days 9 and 10 of culture, CD4+ T cells were separated out. The vaccine recipients had no prior SARS-CoV-2 infection, with negative nucleocapsid antibodies. Antigen specificity for these receptors is unknown. Only in-frame clones appear in the TCRdb table, and some are missing; sequencing was by immunoSEQ multiplex PCR. The sample holds 52,000 or so clones, about two thirds seen once. Sample: CD4+ T cells from PBMCs cultured with SARS-CoV-2 spike peptides, taken before COVID-19 vaccination. The receptors originated from a human donor who received a COVID-19 vaccine.

The gene calls are TRBV27 and TRBJ2-2; perhaps TRBD2 as D (5 bases). Trimming shortened V by 6 bases and J by 3 bases, and 14 bases separated the two germline ends. Germline CDR1 reads MNHEY; CDR2 reads SMNVEV (reference sequence). This CDR3 is built from 15 residues. Here the CDR3 reads CASRLGWAYTGELFF. CDR3 bases: TGTGCCAGCAGACTAGGGTGGGCATACACCGGGGAGCTGTTTTTT.

This rearrangement joins TRBV18 to TRBJ2-2; 14 bases are shared with TRBD2. V was pared by 1 base and J by 2 bases, with 6 bases of the junction left unmatched. Germline loops: CDR1 KGHSH, CDR2 LQKENI. The CDR3 consists of 19 residues. DNA for the CDR3: TGTGCCAGCTCACCACGGGGACTAGCGGGAGTATTCAACACCGGGGAGCTGTTTTTT. Protein product: CASSPRGLAGVFNTGELFF.

The gene calls are TRBV24-1 and TRBJ1-2, with D perhaps matching TRBD1 (5 bases). Trimming removed 6 bases from V and 9 bases from J, with 13 bases in between. CDR1 and CDR2 (germline): KGHDR, SFDVKD. The CDR3 runs 12 residues. CDR3 sequence reads: CATSPGGYSYTF. The CDR3 DNA is TGTGCCACCAGTCCTGGGGGGTACAGCTACACCTTC.

The V and J genes are TRBV19 and TRBJ2-2, with 8 bases lining up with TRBD2. CDR3 length: 16 amino acids. Germline-derived CDR1 and CDR2 are LNHDA and SQIVND (reference sequence). The trim removed 7 bases at V and 5 bases at J, leaving 12 bases unmatched. CDR3: CASTRLSGSGTGELFF. CDR3 bases: TGTGCCAGTACAAGGCTCAGCGGGAGTGGGACCGGGGAGCTGTTTTTT.

CDR3 in DNA: TGCGCCAGCAGCCAAGTGGGGAGGGAAACTGAAGCTTTCTTT. Protein sequence: CASSQVGRETEAFF. The chain links TRBV4-1 to TRBJ1-1; D call uncertain. Germline values: CDR1 MGHRA, CDR2 YSYEKL. The CDR3 runs to 14 residues. V was pared by 1 base and J by 5 bases, with 11 bases between.

V gene TRBV3-1 (or the pseudogene TRBV3-2) combines with J gene TRBJ2-5; tentatively, D is TRBD1 or TRBD2 (5 bases each). CDR3 length: 13 residues. Trimming shortened V by 8 bases and J by 4 bases, and 14 bases separated the two germline ends. The germline V gene has CDR1 LGHDT and CDR2 YNNKEL (reference sequence). CDR3 protein: CASSPGGLETQYF. The CDR3 nucleotides read TGTGCCAGCTCCCCTGGGGGTCTAGAGACCCAGTACTTC.